This T cell receptor beta chain was sequenced during a study of spatial heterogeneity in lung cancer. On each TCR cDNA molecule, a unique molecular identifier was present. TCRdb re-called the 5' RACE reads with MiXCR, one entry per CDR3 protein. The table has 75,000 or so distinct CDR3 sequences, 7.5% to 9.5% seen once. As to time point: sample taken at primary tumor resection. Tumor, nontumor lung or frozen PBMC supplied whole RNA that was sequenced unsorted. The ends were cut back, 0 bases at V and 1 base at J, with 4 bases in the middle. Germline assignment: CDR1 ENHRY and CDR2 SYGVKD. CDR3 size: 14 residues. Points from the study as a whole: Circulating ubiquitous expanded tumor TCRs were observed more frequently at resection than at follow-up.

This clonotype occurred many times. What it recognizes is unknown. The sequencing here drew on PBMCs, taken at surgery. This chain uses TRBV10-3 with TRBJ1-5; no clear D. This clonotype originated in a male donor with early-stage non-small cell lung cancer. CDR3 bases: TGTGCCATCAGTGAGTCGAGAAGCAATCAGCCCCAGCATTTT. It is translated as CAISESRSNQPQHF.